Each of the 10 T cell receptor beta chains below was sequenced from the same sample in a study of T cell repertoires in cytomegalovirus infection. TCRdb recomputed calls from the reads with MiXCR, one row per CDR3 protein. The sample lists 800,000 to 950,000 distinct CDR3 sequences; 32% were seen once. Their antigens are not known. Sequenced material: cultured CD8+ T cells from PBMCs, taken from culture after CMV antigen stimulation. The receptor source for this set is a human donor in good health (CMV status not recorded). Some clones in this sample may be carry-over from other donors' samples.

This clonotype has more than one count but fewer than ten. The chain couples TRBV5-5 to TRBJ2-7; tentative D call: TRBD1 (8 bases). V was cut by 4 bases and J by 3 bases, with 14 bases left in between. This CDR3 comprises 14 residues. Germline V gives CDR1 SGHKS, CDR2 YYEKEE (reference sequence). The CDR3 protein is CASSTTGGVYEQYF. Here the CDR3 DNA reads TGTGCCAGCAGCACCACAGGGGGGGTCTACGAGCAGTACTTC.

The chain employs TRBV2 and TRBJ2-1, with 8 bases identical to TRBD2. CDR1 and CDR2 from the germline V gene are SNHLY and FYNNEI. This CDR3 is built from 14 residues. Losses at the gene ends were 6 bases for V and 0 bases for J; bases not matched to a gene: 1. The CDR3: CASRGLVSYNEQFF. The CDR3 bases are TGTGCCAGCAGGGGACTAGTCTCCTACAATGAGCAGTTCTTC. Filled out from reference TRBV2 and TRBJ2-1, the complete variable domain reads EPEVTQTPSHQVTQMGQEVILRCVPISNHLYFYWYRQILGQKVEFLVSFYNNEISEKSEIFDDQFSVERPDGSNFTLKIRSTKLEDSAMYFCASRGLVSYNEQFFGPGTRLTVL.

The V gene is TRBV10-3, the J gene TRBJ1-5, with 9 bases matching TRBD1. Trimming took 2 bases from V and 2 from J; bases not matched to a gene: 10. This CDR3 is built from 18 residues. CDR1 ENHRY and CDR2 SYGVKD come from the germline V gene. The CDR3 coding sequence is TGTGCCATCAGTGAGAAGGATATGGACAGGGGAGGCAATCAGCCCCAGCATTTT. Translating it yields CAISEKDMDRGGNQPQHF.

This clonotype was seen only a few times. This rearrangement joins TRBV12-3 or TRBV12-4 to TRBJ1-4; 7 positions agree with TRBD1. The trim removed 5 bases at V and 8 bases at J, leaving 5 bases unmatched. The CDR3 totals 13 residues. DNA of the CDR3: TGTGCCAGCAGTGCCGGGACAGTCGAAAAACTGTTTTTT. It encodes CASSAGTVEKLFF.

This sequence joins TRBV7-6 and TRBJ1-1; D gene unclear. V lost 5 bases, J lost 7 bases, and 14 bases lay in between. This CDR3 is 13 amino acids long. CDR1 and CDR2 from the germline V gene are SGHVS and FNYEAQ. CDR3 sequence reads: CASSPTPLDEAFF. CDR3 nucleotides: TGTGCCAGCAGCCCCACCCCCCTGGATGAAGCTTTCTTT.

The V and J genes are TRBV12-3 or TRBV12-4 and TRBJ2-7; D call uncertain. The CDR3 sequence is 13 residues long. Trimming pared 3 bases from V and 3 bases from J, leaving 9 bases between. Here the CDR3 reads CASSFWQFYEQYF. The DNA for the CDR3 is TGTGCCAGCAGTTTTTGGCAGTTCTACGAGCAGTACTTC.

The chain links TRBV29-1 to TRBJ2-2; maybe TRBD2 (6 bases). The V end was cut by 5 bases, the J end by 6 bases, with 10 bases between. This CDR3 has 12 residues. CDR1 SQVTM and CDR2 ANQGSEA come from the germline V gene. The CDR3 DNA sequence: TGCAGCGTTATCAGGGAGGCCGGGGAGCTGTTTTTT. Its protein product is CSVIREAGELFF.

This clonotype was counted a few times. The chain is built from TRBV20-1 and TRBJ1-2; 9 nucleotides match TRBD1. CDR1 DFQATT and CDR2 SNEGSKA come from the germline V gene (reference sequence). V trimming: 3 bases; J trimming: 0 bases; junction bases outside the gene matches: 8. CDR3 length: 16 amino acids. The CDR3 loop is CSARGDRERANYGYTF. The DNA for the CDR3 is TGCAGTGCTAGGGGGGACAGGGAACGAGCTAACTATGGCTACACCTTC.

This clonotype was seen many times. The V gene is TRBV7-3, the J gene TRBJ2-1, with D possibly being TRBD2 (5 bases). CDR3 length: 15 residues. Germline V gives CDR1 SGHTA, CDR2 FQGTGA. Trimming pared 5 bases from V and 0 bases from J, leaving 11 bases between. The CDR3 is CASSPDLSSYNEQFF. CDR3 sequence (DNA): TGTGCCAGCAGCCCGGACTTGAGCTCCTACAATGAGCAGTTCTTC. The whole variable domain, filled in from reference TRBV7-3 and TRBJ2-1, reads GAGVSQTPSNKVTEKGKYVELRCDPISGHTALYWYRQSLGQGPEFLIYFQGTGAADDSGLPNDRFFAVRPEGSVSTLKIQRTERGDSAVYLCASSPDLSSYNEQFFGPGTRLTVL.

The CDR3 protein is CASSLPREGMTEAFF. The DNA for the CDR3 is TGTGCCAGCAGCCTCCCAAGGGAGGGGATGACTGAAGCTTTCTTT. The rearrangement uses TRBV5-4 and TRBJ1-1, with a possible D match to TRBD1 (5 bases). CDR1 and CDR2 from the germline V gene are SGHNT and YYREEE (reference sequence). Trimming removed 4 bases from V and 5 bases from J, with 18 bases in between. The CDR3 runs to 15 residues.